This TCR beta chain emerged from a study of T-cell memory formation after mild COVID-19. Overall study context: The two donors had largely donor-specific TCR clusters.

Broader study findings: There were some responding clones in pre-infection memory, which suggested that cross-reactive memory had joined.

As regards this clonotype: The antigen remains undetermined.

TCR alpha and TCR beta cDNA libraries with sample barcodes and UMIs came from 5'RACE using constant-segment primers. TCRdb reanalysed the 5' RACE reads using MiXCR and keeps one entry per CDR3 protein. This sample has 35,000 to 45,000 distinct CDR3 sequences, with 6% to 8% found just once. With 0 bases removed from V and 2 bases from J, the gap between germline ends came to 20 bases. In germline, CDR1 is SGHRS, CDR2 YFSETQ. The CDR3 loop spans 18 amino acids. The V call is TRBV5-1, the J call TRBJ1-1; perhaps TRBD1 as D (6 bases). This TCR was sampled from a man aged 18-30 years who had mild COVID-19 (a few samples of this study predate the infection). Cell type and time point are not known. The sample was PBMCs or a T cell subset sorted from them (not recorded which). CDR3 coding DNA: TGCGCCAGCAGCTTGGCCGGAGGCCTTAGAGGGGGAAACACTGAAGCTTTCTTT. Protein sequence: CASSLAGGLRGGNTEAFF.